This TCR beta chain came from a study of blood T cell repertoires in COVID-19 (TCRdb year 2020). Notes on the research overall: Collaborator samples came from the United States, Italy and Spain and covered acute and convalescent phases of COVID-19. The sample metadata nearly always contained a de-identified subject ID, COVID-19 status, age in years and sex. The repertoires were made available in a free public database intended to serve as a resource for research on the immune response to SARS-CoV-2. The prospective study material was composed of cDNA or gDNA derived from T cells, B-cell-depleted T cells, or PBMCs. Where HLA class I and class II types were available, the types were taken from metadata supplied by the sample provider, not from assay-based typing. The dataset comprised deeply sampled blood TCRbeta repertoires from subjects exposed to, actively infected with, or recovered from COVID-19. The samples were drawn from the first 160 participants of the ongoing ImmuneRACE study and from some 1,300 subjects provided by 6 global collaborators.

At one collaborating source in Seattle, patients were enrolled during active infection and were followed longitudinally through the course of disease. Collaborating institutions collected whole blood in K2EDTA tubes following their own protocols. For TCRbeta analysis, collaborators shipped samples in one of three forms: frozen whole blood, isolated PBMCs, or DNA extracted from either of those sample types. The CDR3, cysteine through phenylalanine, is 17 amino acids long. The sequence is cut down to CDR3 DNA, 51 bases in frame from base 1. CDR1 SGDLS and CDR2 YYNGEE were looked up in the germline V gene. The junction shows trimming of 4 bases on V and 1 base on J, plus 19 bases between the germline ends. TCRbeta CDR3 regions were amplified from genomic DNA by means of the immunoSEQ Assay, a bias-controlled multiplex PCR. For the original study's pipeline: Nucleated cell counts per sample were estimated from amplification of reference gene primers within the assay. To quantify the absolute abundance of each unique TCRbeta CDR3 rearrangement, sequence reads were collapsed and filtered. For each sample, productive Simpson clonality was calculated as the square root of Simpson's diversity index across productive rearrangements. As stored in TCRdb, this immuneACCESS dataset retains in-frame rearrangements with V and J assigned. A fraction of the clones does not appear; measured against another copy, unresolved V genes explain less than half of the discrepancy, and the remainder lacks a known reason. V, J and clone size reflect that table, while D and trimming were determined from the DNA. The sample profile shows 250,000 to 300,000 clones; approximately 91% of them were found once. The biggest ten clones account for about 11% of the sample.

Comment on this clone: Its antigen target is currently unknown. No base quality information exists; no much larger clone differs at one position.

Findings and caveats that apply to the study as a whole: Clinical and demographic metadata were provided uncurated, with the amount varying by source and participant.

The receptor comes from a woman aged 30 to 39 with COVID-19, enrolled during active disease. The chain uses TRBV9 and TRBJ2-3; perhaps TRBD2 is the D gene, with 5 bases matching. The sample was peripheral blood. The sequenced DNA: TGTGCCAGCAGCTCTGACCTAGCTGGAGCAGGCACAGATACGCAGTATTTT. Translated, this gives CASSSDLAGAGTDTQYF.